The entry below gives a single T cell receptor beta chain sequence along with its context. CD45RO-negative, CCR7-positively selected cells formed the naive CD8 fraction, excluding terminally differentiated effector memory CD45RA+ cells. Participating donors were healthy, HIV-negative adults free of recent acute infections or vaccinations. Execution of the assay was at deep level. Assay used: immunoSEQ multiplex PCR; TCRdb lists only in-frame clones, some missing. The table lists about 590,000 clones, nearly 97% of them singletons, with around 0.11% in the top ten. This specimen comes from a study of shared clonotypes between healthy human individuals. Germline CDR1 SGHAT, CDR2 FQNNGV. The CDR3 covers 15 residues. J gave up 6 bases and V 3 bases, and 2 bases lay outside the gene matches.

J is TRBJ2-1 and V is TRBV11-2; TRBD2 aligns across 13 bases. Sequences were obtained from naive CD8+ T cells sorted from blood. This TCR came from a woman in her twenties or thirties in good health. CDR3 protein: CASSFGTSGINEQFF. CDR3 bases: TGTGCCAGCAGCTTTGGGACTAGCGGGATCAATGAGCAGTTCTTC.